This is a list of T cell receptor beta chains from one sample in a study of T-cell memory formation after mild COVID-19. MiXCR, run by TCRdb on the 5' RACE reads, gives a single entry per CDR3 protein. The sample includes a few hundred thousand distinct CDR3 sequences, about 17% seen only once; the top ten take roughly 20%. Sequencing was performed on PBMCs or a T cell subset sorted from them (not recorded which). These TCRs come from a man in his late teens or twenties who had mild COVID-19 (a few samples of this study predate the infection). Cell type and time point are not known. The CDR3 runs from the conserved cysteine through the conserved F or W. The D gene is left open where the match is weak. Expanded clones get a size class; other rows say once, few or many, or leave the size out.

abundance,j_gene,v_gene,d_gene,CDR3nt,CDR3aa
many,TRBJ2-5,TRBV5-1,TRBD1,TGCGCCAGCAGCTTGCGCCGGACAGGGCCTAGGCCGGAGTACTTC,CASSLRRTGPRPEYF
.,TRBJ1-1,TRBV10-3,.,TGTGCCGGCCGGGAGCGTCACGATCGAGTTGAAGCTTTCTTT,CAGRERHDRVEAFF
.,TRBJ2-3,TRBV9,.,TGTGCCAGCAGCGTCAACCCCCCGGGGACCACAGATACGCAGTATTTT,CASSVNPPGTTDTQYF
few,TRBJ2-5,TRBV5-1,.,TGCGCCAGCAGCTGGTCGACAGGCTACCAAGAGACCCAGTACTTC,CASSWSTGYQETQYF
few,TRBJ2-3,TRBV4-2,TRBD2,TGTGCCAGCAGCCAAGATTCGGCGGGGGGACTGACAGATACGCAGTATTTT,CASSQDSAGGLTDTQYF
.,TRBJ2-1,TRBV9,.,TGTGCCAGCAGCTCCCCCGGAGGGAAGCAGTTCTTC,CASSSPGGKQFF
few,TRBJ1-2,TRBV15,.,TGTGCCACCAGCAGAGACAGGCAAGGCTACGGCTACACCTTC,CATSRDRQGYGYTF
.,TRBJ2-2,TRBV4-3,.,TGCGCCAGCAGCCAAGAGCTAGTCAGGGCCGGCACCGGGGAGCTGTTTTTT,CASSQELVRAGTGELFF
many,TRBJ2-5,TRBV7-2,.,TGTGCCAGCAGCTTTATTTGGGGGAATGACGGGACCCAGTACTTC,CASSFIWGNDGTQYF
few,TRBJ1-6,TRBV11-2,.,TGTGCCAGCAGCTTAACAGGGTCACCCTCACCCCTCCACTTT,CASSLTGSPSPLHF
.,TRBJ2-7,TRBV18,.,TGTGCCAGCACAGAAAGACAGGCGAAGTCCTACGAGCAGTACTTC,CASTERQAKSYEQYF
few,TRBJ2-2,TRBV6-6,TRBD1,TGTGCCAGCAGTTACTCGGGGACAGAGAACACCGGGGAGCTGTTTTTT,CASSYSGTENTGELFF
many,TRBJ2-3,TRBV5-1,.,TGCGCCAGCAGCCATATATGGACGGGGACAACAGATACGCAGTATTTT,CASSHIWTGTTDTQYF
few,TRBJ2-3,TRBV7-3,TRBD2,TGTGCCAGCAGCTTAACAGCGGGGGGGCCATCAGATACGCAGTATTTT,CASSLTAGGPSDTQYF
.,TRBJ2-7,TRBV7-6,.,TGTGCCAGCAGCTATACAGGTGGAGACGAGCAGTACTTC,CASSYTGGDEQYF
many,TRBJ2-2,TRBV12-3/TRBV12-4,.,TGTGCCAACCAAGACTCGAACACCGGGGAGCTGTTTTTT,CANQDSNTGELFF
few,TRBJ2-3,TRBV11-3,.,TGTGCCAGCAGCTTCCGGACCGGGAGCACAGATACGCAGTATTTT,CASSFRTGSTDTQYF
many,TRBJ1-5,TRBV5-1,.,TGCGCCAGCAGCTTGGTTGCGGGGAGCAATCAGCCCCAGCATTTT,CASSLVAGSNQPQHF
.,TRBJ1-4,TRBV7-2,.,TGTGCCAGCAGCCCACATCAACCGGGTAATGAAAAACTGTTTTTT,CASSPHQPGNEKLFF
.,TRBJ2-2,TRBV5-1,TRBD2,TGCGCCAGCAGCAGGACGCGGGGGGCCGCGAACACCGGGGAGCTGTTTTTT,CASSRTRGAANTGELFF
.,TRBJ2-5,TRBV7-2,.,TGTGCCAGCAGCTTAGGCGGGGACATCCAAGAGACCCAGTACTTC,CASSLGGDIQETQYF
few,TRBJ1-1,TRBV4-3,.,TGCGCCAGCAGCCAAGAGCATATGAACACTGAAGCTTTCTTT,CASSQEHMNTEAFF
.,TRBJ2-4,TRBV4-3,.,TGCGCCAGCAGCCAAGAGAGGGAAAAAAACATTCAGTACTTC,CASSQEREKNIQYF
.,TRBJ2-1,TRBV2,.,TGTGCCAGCAGTGTTCTAAGGACAGACCGCAATGAGCAGTTCTTC,CASSVLRTDRNEQFF
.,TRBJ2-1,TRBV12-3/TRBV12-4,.,TGTGCCAGCAGGTCCCCCGGACGGAACAATGAGCAGTTCTTC,CASRSPGRNNEQFF
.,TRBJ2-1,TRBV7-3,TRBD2,TGTGCCAGCAGCGGTATGAGCGGGGGGACAACCAATGAGCAGTTCTTC,CASSGMSGGTTNEQFF
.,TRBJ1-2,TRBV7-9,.,TGTGCCAGCATCAGCAGCGTAAGAGGAGGGAACTATGGCTACACCTTC,CASISSVRGGNYGYTF
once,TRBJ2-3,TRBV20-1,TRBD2,TGCAGTGCTAGTGGGACCGGGACTAGCTCCTCAGATACGCAGTATTTT,CSASGTGTSSSDTQYF
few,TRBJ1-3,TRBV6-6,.,TGTGCCAGCACCCGGGACGGGGGAACTGGAAACACCATATATTTT,CASTRDGGTGNTIYF
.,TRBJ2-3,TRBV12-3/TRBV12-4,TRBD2,TGTGCCAGCAGGCAACCGGGGGGGCCAGATACGCAGTATTTT,CASRQPGGPDTQYF
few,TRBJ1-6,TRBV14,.,TGTGCCAGCAGCCAAGACCCACCCAGCCGGACCAATTCACCCCTCCACTTT,CASSQDPPSRTNSPLHF
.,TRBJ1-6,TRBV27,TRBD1,TGTGCCAGCCTCCCACAGGGGCTAGGGGCGGCCCTCCACTTT,CASLPQGLGAALHF
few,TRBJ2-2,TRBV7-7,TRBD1,TGTGCTAGCAGCCCCGGCAGGGGGCCCGGGGAGCTGTTTTTT,CASSPGRGPGELFF
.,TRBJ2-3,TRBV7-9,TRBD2,TGTGCCAGCGCCTCCGGACTAGCGGGGGGGCGAGATACGCAGTATTTT,CASASGLAGGRDTQYF
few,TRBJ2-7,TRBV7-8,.,TGTGCCAGCAGCCCAGGGGATCGGGTGCAGTACTTC,CASSPGDRVQYF
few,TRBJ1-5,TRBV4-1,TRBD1,TGCGCCAGCAGCCACCCCGCCCGGGACAGGGATCAGCCCCAGCATTTT,CASSHPARDRDQPQHF
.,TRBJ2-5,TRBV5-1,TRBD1,TGCGCCAGCAGAACGGGACAGGGGATGGAGACCCAGTACTTC,CASRTGQGMETQYF
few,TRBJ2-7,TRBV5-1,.,TGCGCCAGCAGGGGGCCCCGGGGCTACGAGCAGTACTTC,CASRGPRGYEQYF
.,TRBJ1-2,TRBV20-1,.,TGCAGTGCTAACCCCTCCTATGGCTACACCTTC,CSANPSYGYTF
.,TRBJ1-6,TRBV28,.,TGTGCCAGCAGCCGTGACAGCCTAAATTCACCCCTCCACTTT,CASSRDSLNSPLHF
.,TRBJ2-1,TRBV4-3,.,TGCGCCAGCAGCCAAGACGCGGGGCTAGCGAGTCACAATGAGCAGTTCTTC,CASSQDAGLASHNEQFF
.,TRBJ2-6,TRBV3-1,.,TGTGCCAGCAGCCGGTGGGCCAGGGGTGCTGGGGCCAACGTCCTGACTTTC,CASSRWARGAGANVLTF
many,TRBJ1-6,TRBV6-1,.,TGTGCCAGCAGCGTCGGGAATTCACCCCTCCACTTT,CASSVGNSPLHF
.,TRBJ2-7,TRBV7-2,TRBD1,TGTGCCAGCAGCCCGACCGGGACAGGGACCTACGAGCAGTACTTC,CASSPTGTGTYEQYF
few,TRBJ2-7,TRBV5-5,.,TGTGCCAGCAGCTTCGACTGGGGGGAGTACGAGCAGTACTTC,CASSFDWGEYEQYF
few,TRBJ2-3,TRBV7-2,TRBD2,TGTGCCAGCAGCTTAGCCACTAGCGGGGGGCCGCAGTTT,CASSLATSGGPQF
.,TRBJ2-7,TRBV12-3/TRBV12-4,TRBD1,TGTGCCAGCAGTTTTGAACAGGGGAACTACGAGCAGTACTTC,CASSFEQGNYEQYF
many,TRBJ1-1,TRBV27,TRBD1,TGTGCCAGCAGTTTATTTGGGACAGGAAACACTGAAGCTTTCTTT,CASSLFGTGNTEAFF
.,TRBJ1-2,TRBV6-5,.,TGTGCCAGCAGTTACTCGGCCGGGGGCGGCTATGGCTACACCTTC,CASSYSAGGGYGYTF
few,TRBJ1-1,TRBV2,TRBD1,TGTGCCAGCAGCCAGGGGGCCGGGACTGAAGCTTTCTTT,CASSQGAGTEAFF
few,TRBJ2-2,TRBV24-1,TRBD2,TGTGCCACCAGTCGACCCAGCGGGGACGGCGGGGAGCTGTTTTTT,CATSRPSGDGGELFF
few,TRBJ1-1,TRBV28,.,TGTGCCAGCAGACCCCGGACAGTGAACACTGAAGCTTTCTTT,CASRPRTVNTEAFF
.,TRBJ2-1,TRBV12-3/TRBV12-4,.,TGTGCCAGCAGTTTATCCACCAGTTACAATGAGCAGTTCTTC,CASSLSTSYNEQFF
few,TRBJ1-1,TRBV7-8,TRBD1,TGTGCCAGCAGCCTACTTAACGGACAGGGCGGTTTGGGGGCTTTCTTT,CASSLLNGQGGLGAFF